Listed below are T cell receptor beta chains from one sample, sequenced in a study of T-cell memory formation after mild COVID-19. TCRdb analysed the 5' RACE reads with MiXCR anew, one entry per CDR3 protein. The table has 350,000 or so distinct CDR3 sequences, around 21% seen once. The material sequenced was PBMCs or a T cell subset sorted from them (not recorded which). All receptors derive from an adult woman who had mild COVID-19 (a few samples of this study predate the infection). Cell type and time point are not known. Both conserved end residues are part of each CDR3. The order of the fields is J gene, D gene, V gene, clone size, CDR3 protein, CDR3 DNA. A D gene is named only where the DNA matches it firmly. Size is omitted from some rows. Given values are once, few, many or a class for expanded clones.

j_gene: TRBJ2-7; d_gene: TRBD2; v_gene: TRBV4-1; abundance: -; CDR3aa: CASSQSGGVYEQYF; CDR3nt: TGCGCCAGCAGCCAAAGCGGGGGGGTATACGAGCAGTACTTC
j_gene: TRBJ1-1; d_gene: -; v_gene: TRBV20-1; abundance: -; CDR3aa: CSARGPRGVKPEAFF; CDR3nt: TGCAGTGCTAGAGGGCCCAGGGGCGTGAAGCCTGAAGCTTTCTTT
j_gene: TRBJ1-4; d_gene: TRBD1; v_gene: TRBV12-3/TRBV12-4; abundance: few; CDR3aa: CASSPRQGEKLFF; CDR3nt: TGTGCCAGCAGCCCCCGACAGGGTGAAAAACTGTTTTTT
j_gene: TRBJ2-7; d_gene: -; v_gene: TRBV7-9; abundance: -; CDR3aa: CATEATGAYEQYF; CDR3nt: TGTGCCACCGAAGCGACAGGAGCTTACGAGCAGTACTTC
j_gene: TRBJ1-1; d_gene: TRBD1; v_gene: TRBV20-1; abundance: few; CDR3aa: CSAPIGTGNTEAFF; CDR3nt: TGCAGTGCCCCTATTGGGACAGGGAACACTGAAGCTTTCTTT
j_gene: TRBJ2-5; d_gene: -; v_gene: TRBV10-3; abundance: few; CDR3aa: CAISESTGETQYF; CDR3nt: TGTGCCATCAGTGAGTCAACCGGGGAGACCCAGTACTTC
j_gene: TRBJ1-5; d_gene: TRBD1; v_gene: TRBV6-1; abundance: few; CDR3aa: CASRRGHQPQHF; CDR3nt: TGTGCCAGCAGGAGGGGGCATCAGCCCCAGCATTTT
j_gene: TRBJ1-4; d_gene: -; v_gene: TRBV5-6; abundance: -; CDR3aa: CASSDGTLEKLFF; CDR3nt: TGTGCCAGCAGCGATGGGACCCTGGAAAAACTGTTTTTT
j_gene: TRBJ2-2; d_gene: -; v_gene: TRBV7-2; abundance: -; CDR3aa: CASSLMGGGAAGELFF; CDR3nt: TGTGCCAGCAGCTTAATGGGAGGGGGCGCGGCCGGGGAGCTGTTTTTT
j_gene: TRBJ1-1; d_gene: -; v_gene: TRBV12-3/TRBV12-4; abundance: -; CDR3aa: CASSFGGLLTEAFF; CDR3nt: TGTGCCAGCAGTTTTGGCGGGTTGCTCACTGAAGCTTTCTTT
j_gene: TRBJ2-1; d_gene: -; v_gene: TRBV7-6; abundance: -; CDR3aa: CASSLSGDSYNEQFF; CDR3nt: TGTGCCAGCAGCTTATCAGGGGACTCCTACAATGAGCAGTTCTTC
j_gene: TRBJ1-1; d_gene: -; v_gene: TRBV21-1; abundance: -; CDR3aa: CASSKRFDNWEVRNTEAFF; CDR3nt: TGTGCCAGCAGCAAAAGATTCGACAATTGGGAGGTTAGGAACACTGAAGCTTTCTTT
j_gene: TRBJ2-3; d_gene: TRBD2; v_gene: TRBV7-2; abundance: few; CDR3aa: CASSARPSGSTDTQYF; CDR3nt: TGTGCCAGCAGCGCCCGCCCTAGCGGGAGCACAGATACGCAGTATTTT
j_gene: TRBJ2-5; d_gene: TRBD1; v_gene: TRBV19; abundance: -; CDR3aa: CASSMRTGLGETQYF; CDR3nt: TGTGCCAGTAGTATGAGGACAGGGTTGGGGGAGACCCAGTACTTC